What follows describes a single T cell receptor (beta chain). The germline gene is not matched at one end of the junction; a read error may be the cause. These data come from a study of blood T cell repertoires in COVID-19. Clones were read by immunoSEQ multiplex PCR, and TCRdb kept only the in-frame ones, dropping some. The sample lists just under 65,000 clones, about four fifths occurring once. The CDR3 spans 14 residues. Germline CDR1 is GTSNPN and CDR2 is SVGIG (reference sequence). The chain combines TRBV30 with TRBJ1-4, with 8 bases fitting TRBD1. The clonotype comes from a human donor in a cohort sampled during active COVID-19. The material sequenced was peripheral blood. The CDR3 is CAWRGTGTTEKLFF. The CDR3 bases are TGTGCCTGGAGGGGGACAGGAACTACTGAAAAACTGTTTTTT.